This T cell receptor beta chain derives from a study of beta chain features in type 1 diabetes. This clone is a singleton in its sample. Its antigen is not identified. Study outcomes and limitations: Patients with type 1 diabetes showed fewer VDJ junction insertions and more deletions. TCRB CDR3s were moderately but significantly shorter in Type 1 diabetes patients in all four CD4+ subsets. Sequencing the cDNA could make cells with high TCR expression show up more than they should. In comparison with healthy donors, patients had naive, central memory and Treg TCRB repertoires that appeared more similar.

Germline values: CDR1 SGHRS, CDR2 YFSETQ. V was trimmed by 0 bases and J by 2 bases, leaving 12 bases between them. The CDR3 has 15 residues. The investigators reverse transcribed all of the isolated RNA, so they sequenced expressed TCRB transcripts. Generated by immunoSEQ multiplex PCR, the TCRdb table keeps only in-frame clones and is missing some. The sample lists 600,000 or so clones, 11% to 15% seen once, with 0.03% to 0.045% in the top ten. The chain has TRBV5-1 and TRBJ2-7; maybe TRBD1 (7 bases). What was sequenced was naive CD4+ T cells from blood. The TCR comes from a man between 18 and 35 years old with type 1 diabetes. CDR3 nucleotide sequence: TGCGCCAGCAGCTTGGAGGGCAGGGGGGCCTACGAGCAGTACTTC. This codes for CASSLEGRGAYEQYF.